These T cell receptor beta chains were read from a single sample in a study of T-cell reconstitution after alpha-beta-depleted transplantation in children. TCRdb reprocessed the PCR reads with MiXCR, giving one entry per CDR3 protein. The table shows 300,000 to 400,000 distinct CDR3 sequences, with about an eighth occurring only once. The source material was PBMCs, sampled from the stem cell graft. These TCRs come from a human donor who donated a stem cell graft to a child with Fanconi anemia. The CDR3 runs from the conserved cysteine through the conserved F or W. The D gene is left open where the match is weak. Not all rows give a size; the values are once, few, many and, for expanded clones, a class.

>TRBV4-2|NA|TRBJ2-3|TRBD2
TGTGCCAGCAGCCAAACACTAGCGGGGGCTAGCACAGATACGCAGTATTTT
CASSQTLAGASTDTQYF
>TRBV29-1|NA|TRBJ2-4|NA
TGCAGCGCACGGACGACTTTAGCCAAAAACATTCAGTACTTC
CSARTTLAKNIQYF
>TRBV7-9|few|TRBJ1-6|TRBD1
TGTGCCAGCAGCCATTCAGGGGGACAGGGCCAATCGGGGTCACCCCTCCACTTT
CASSHSGGQGQSGSPLHF
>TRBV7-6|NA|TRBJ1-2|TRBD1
TGTGCCAGCAGACCTATCGCAGGGGGTTCCTATGGCTACACCTTC
CASRPIAGGSYGYTF
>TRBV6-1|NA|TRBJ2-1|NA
TGTGCCAGCAGCTGGGACGGAGGCATAAACAATGAGCAGTTCTTC
CASSWDGGINNEQFF
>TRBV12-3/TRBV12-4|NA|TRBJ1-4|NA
TGTGCCAGCTCAGGACAGCGGGTTGAAAAACTGTTTTTT
CASSGQRVEKLFF
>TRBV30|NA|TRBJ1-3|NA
TGTGCCTGGAACAGGGTTTCCGGAAACACCATATATTTT
CAWNRVSGNTIYF
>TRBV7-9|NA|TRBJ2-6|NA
TGTGCCAGCAGCTTCCTAAGAAACTCTGGGGCCAACGTCCTGACTTTC
CASSFLRNSGANVLTF
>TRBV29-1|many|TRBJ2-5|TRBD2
TGCAGCGTTCAGGCGGGGGGTCAAGAGACCCAGTACTTC
CSVQAGGQETQYF
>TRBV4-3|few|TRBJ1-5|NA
TGCGCCAGCAGCCAAGACATCGGGGAGGGAAATCAGCCCCAGCATTTT
CASSQDIGEGNQPQHF
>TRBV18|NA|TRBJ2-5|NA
TGTGCCAGCTCACCAGGGCCTACCCGCCAAGAGACCCAGTACTTC
CASSPGPTRQETQYF
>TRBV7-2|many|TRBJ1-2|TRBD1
TGTGCCAGCAGCCCGGCGACAGGGGGCTATGGCTACACCTTC
CASSPATGGYGYTF
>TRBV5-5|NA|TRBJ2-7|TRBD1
TGTGCCAGCAGCTTGGAGTTTGGGACAGAACACGAGCAGTACTTC
CASSLEFGTEHEQYF
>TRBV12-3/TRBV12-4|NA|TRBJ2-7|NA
TGTGCCAGCAGTTTATATACCAGCTCCTACGAGCAGTACTTC
CASSLYTSSYEQYF
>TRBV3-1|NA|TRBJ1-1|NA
TGTGCCAGCAGCCAAGATCTGACGAGGACTGAAGCTTTCTTT
CASSQDLTRTEAFF
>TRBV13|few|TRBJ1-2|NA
TGTGCCAGCAGCTTAGGTGGAGGGAACGTTTATGGCTACACCTTC
CASSLGGGNVYGYTF
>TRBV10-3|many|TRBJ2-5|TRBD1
TGTGCCATCAGTACCGGGACAGGGTCGGAGGCCCAGTACTTC
CAISTGTGSEAQYF
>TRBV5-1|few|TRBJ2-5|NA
TGCGCCAGCAGCCCCCTGGACGGGCCCCGCCAAGAGACCCAGTACTTC
CASSPLDGPRQETQYF
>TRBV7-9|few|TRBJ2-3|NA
TGTGCCAGCAGCGAGTCAGGGGCCAGTACAGATACGCAGTATTTT
CASSESGASTDTQYF
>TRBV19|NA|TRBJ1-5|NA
TGTGCCAGTAGTATAGCCCTCGGGGGGCTATTTTTTAGCAATCAGCCCCAGCATTTT
CASSIALGGLFFSNQPQHF
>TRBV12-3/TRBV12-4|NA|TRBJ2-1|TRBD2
TGTGCCAGCAGTTTAAGCGGGGGGATAAATGAGCAGTTCTTC
CASSLSGGINEQFF
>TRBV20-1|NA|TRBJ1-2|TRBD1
TGCAGTGCTAGGTCTAGCGTGGCAGGGGGCGGCTACACCTTC
CSARSSVAGGGYTF
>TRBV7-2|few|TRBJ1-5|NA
TGTGCCAGCAGCCAACACGGTGGAGGCAATCAGCCCCAGCATTTT
CASSQHGGGNQPQHF
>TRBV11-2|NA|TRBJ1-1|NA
TGTGCCAGCAGCTTAGGGCCTCTCGAGTATATGGGAACTGAAGCTTTCTTT
CASSLGPLEYMGTEAFF
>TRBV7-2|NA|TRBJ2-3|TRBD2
TGTGCCAGCAGCTTAGCGACTAGCGGGGGGCCCACAGATACGCAGTATTTT
CASSLATSGGPTDTQYF
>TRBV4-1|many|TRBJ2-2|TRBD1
TGCGCCAGCAGTACTATTCAGGGTCGACAGGGGACTTCGAACACCGGGGAGCTGTTTTTT
CASSTIQGRQGTSNTGELFF
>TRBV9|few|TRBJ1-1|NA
TGTGCCAGCAGCGTAGCTCAGGACACTGAAGCTTTCTTT
CASSVAQDTEAFF
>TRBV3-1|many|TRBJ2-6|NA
TGTGCCAGCAGCCAGTCTGGGGCCAACGTCCTGACTTTC
CASSQSGANVLTF
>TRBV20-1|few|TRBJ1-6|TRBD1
TGCAGTGCTAGAGCTGGAGGCAGGGGGAATTCACCCCTCCACTTT
CSARAGGRGNSPLHF
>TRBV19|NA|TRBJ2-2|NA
TGTGCCAGTACCACGGACAGTTTTTTCATCGGGGAGCTGTTTTTT
CASTTDSFFIGELFF
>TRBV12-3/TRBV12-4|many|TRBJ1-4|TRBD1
TGTGCCAGCGCTGACAGGGGTACTAATGAAAAACTGTTTTTT
CASADRGTNEKLFF
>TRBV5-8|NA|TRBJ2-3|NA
TGTGCCAGCAGCTTGGCCCTTGGAGATACGCAGTATTTT
CASSLALGDTQYF
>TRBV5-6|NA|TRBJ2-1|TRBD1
TGTGCCAGCAGCTTGGTACGGGGACAGGGGATCCACAATGAGCAGTTCTTC
CASSLVRGQGIHNEQFF
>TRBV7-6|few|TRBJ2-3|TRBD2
TGTGCCAGCAGCTTACTGCGGGGGGACACAGATACGCAGTATTTT
CASSLLRGDTDTQYF
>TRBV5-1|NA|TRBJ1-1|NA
TGCGCCAGCAGCTCCGACAGGCCTGGCACTGAAGCTTTCTTT
CASSSDRPGTEAFF
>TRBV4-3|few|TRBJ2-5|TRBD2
TGCGCCAGCAGCCAAGTTCGGGGGGACCAAGAGACCCAGTACTTC
CASSQVRGDQETQYF
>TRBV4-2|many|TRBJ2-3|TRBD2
TGTGCCAGCGGCGGGACTAGCGGGAACACAGATACGCAGTATTTT
CASGGTSGNTDTQYF
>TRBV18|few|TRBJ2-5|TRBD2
TGTGCCAGCTCTCCCCGGACTAGCCATGAGACCCAGTACTTC
CASSPRTSHETQYF
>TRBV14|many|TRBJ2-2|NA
TGTGCCAGCAGCCAAGATCTGATCGGGGAGCTGTTTTTT
CASSQDLIGELFF
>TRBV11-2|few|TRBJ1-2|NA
TGTGCCAGCAGCTTATCGTCGGGGGGATATGGCTACACCTTC
CASSLSSGGYGYTF
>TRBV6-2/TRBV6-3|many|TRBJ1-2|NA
TGTGCCAGCAGTTACTCCGTAATAACCCAGCTGTCTAACTATGGCTACACCTTC
CASSYSVITQLSNYGYTF
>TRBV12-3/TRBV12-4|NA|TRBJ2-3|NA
TGTGCCAGCAGTTCGGGGGCGAAACAGCTACTTTTCACAGATACGCAGTATTTT
CASSSGAKQLLFTDTQYF
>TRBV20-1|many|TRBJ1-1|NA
TGCAGTGCTAGGGTAGGCAACACTGAAGCTTTCTTT
CSARVGNTEAFF
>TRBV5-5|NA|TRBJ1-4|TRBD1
TGTGCCAGCAGCGCCGGGACAGATGAAAAACTGTTTTTT
CASSAGTDEKLFF
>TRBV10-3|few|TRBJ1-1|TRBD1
TGTGCCATCAGGGACAGGGGGAACACTGAAGCTTTCTTT
CAIRDRGNTEAFF
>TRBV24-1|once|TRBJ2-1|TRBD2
TGTGCCACCAGTGACCCTATCATACAAGCGGGGTCCGATGAGCATTTCTTC
CATSDPIIQAGSDEHFF
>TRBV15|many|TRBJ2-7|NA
TGTGCCACCAGCAGAGATCGGGGAATCTCCTACGAGCAGTACTTC
CATSRDRGISYEQYF
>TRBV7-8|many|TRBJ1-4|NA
TGTGCCAGCAGCTTCGAAGAAAAACTGTTTTTT
CASSFEEKLFF
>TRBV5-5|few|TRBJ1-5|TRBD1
TGTGCCAGCAGCTTGGACAGGGGGCGAAATCAGCCCCAGCATTTT
CASSLDRGRNQPQHF
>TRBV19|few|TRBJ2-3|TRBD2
TGTGCCAGTAGTGCCGGGACTAGCGGGGAGGCTATGCAGTATTTT
CASSAGTSGEAMQYF
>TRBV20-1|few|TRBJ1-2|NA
TGCAGTGCTAGTTCAACTAACTATGGCTACACCTTC
CSASSTNYGYTF
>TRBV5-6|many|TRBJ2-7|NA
TGTGCCAGCAGCTTGGCCGAGGCAGCCGAGCAGTACTTC
CASSLAEAAEQYF
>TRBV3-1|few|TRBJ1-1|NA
TGTGCCAGCAGCGACCGCCACCAGGGGCTTGAAGCTTTCTTT
CASSDRHQGLEAFF